This T cell receptor beta chain was retrieved from a study of blood T cell repertoires in COVID-19. The CDR3 covers 14 residues. Trimming removed 0 bases from V and 4 bases from J, with 10 bases in between. The germline V gene has CDR1 SGDLS and CDR2 YYNGEE. Using immunoSEQ multiplex PCR, the repertoire was profiled, and TCRdb retains in-frame clones only, with some absent. The sample consists of around 300,000 clones, around 87% of them appearing once. With regard to this clone: This sample includes further DNA sequences coding for the same CDR3.

The rearrangement links TRBV9 to TRBJ1-1; tentative D call: TRBD1 (5 bases). Sequenced sample: PBMCs or T cells enriched from blood (not recorded which). This clonotype was obtained from a woman between 18 and 30 years old who had recovered from COVID-19. The CDR3 bases are TGTGCCAGCAGCGTAGGGGGCGGCGGCACTGAAGCTTTCTTT. Residues: CASSVGGGGTEAFF.